These 19 T cell receptor beta chains came from one sample sequenced in a study of CD8 T cells in Susac syndrome. Reverse transcription of about 0.45 to 1 ug RNA was carried out with random hexamers. TCRdb processed the immunoSEQ multiplex PCR reads anew with MiXCR; each CDR3 protein has one entry. Seen here are around 130,000 distinct CDR3 sequences, approximately 94% observed once, and the top ten hold around 0.12%. Sequenced material: CD4+ T cells from PBMCs. These receptors all stem from a human donor with multiple sclerosis.

CDR3 DNA sequence: TGTGCCAGCAGCCCTCGAAGGAACACTGAAGCTTTCTTT. It codes for CASSPRRNTEAFF. This chain connects TRBV7-2 to TRBJ1-1; D uncertain. Trimming removed 5 bases at V and 1 base at J, with 8 bases between. Germline values: CDR1 SGHTA, CDR2 FQGNSA. The CDR3 totals 13 residues.

V usage is TRBV12-3 or TRBV12-4 and J usage is TRBJ1-1; D is undetermined. The V gene lost 6 bases and the J gene lost 8 bases, with 4 bases spanning the gap. This CDR3 region has 9 residues. CDR3 sequence (DNA): TGTGCCAGCAGGGGAGAAGCTTTCTTT. Translated: CASRGEAFF.

V usage is TRBV20-1 and J usage is TRBJ1-1, with no clear D. V dropped 3 bases and J dropped 1 base, with 15 bases sitting between them. The CDR3 extends over 15 amino acids. Germline CDR1 DFQATT, CDR2 SNEGSKA (reference sequence). This CDR3 reads CSASSVLWGNTEAFF. The CDR3 coding sequence is TGCAGTGCTAGCTCGGTACTTTGGGGGAACACTGAAGCTTTCTTT.

The chain carries TRBV19 and TRBJ1-2; the match to TRBD1 covers 7 bases. The CDR3 consists of 13 residues. Germline-derived CDR1 and CDR2 are LNHDA and SQIVND (reference sequence). V lost 6 bases, J lost 8 bases, and 9 bases stayed unmatched. CDR3 sequence reads: CASSHTGAPGYTF. The CDR3 DNA follows: TGTGCCAGTAGCCATACAGGGGCTCCCGGCTACACCTTC.

The J gene is TRBJ2-5, the V gene TRBV5-1, with a possible D match to TRBD1 (6 bases). The CDR3 loop spans 14 amino acids. CDR1 is SGHRS, CDR2 YFSETQ, per germline. Deletions cut 0 bases from V and 2 bases from J, with 8 bases between. CDR3 region: CASSLGQAQETQYF. CDR3 bases: TGCGCCAGCAGCTTGGGACAGGCACAAGAGACCCAGTACTTC.

The genes are TRBV5-4 and TRBJ2-2, with 8 bases that match TRBD2. The CDR3 extends over 16 amino acids. Germline CDR1 is SGHNT and CDR2 is YYREEE (reference sequence). V was clipped by 4 bases and J by 4 bases; unmatched bases: 9. The CDR3 DNA reads TGTGCCAGCAGCCCCCCGGGCGCGGGGGGCACCGGGGAGCTGTTTTTT. Protein sequence: CASSPPGAGGTGELFF.

The rearrangement joins TRBV7-2 to TRBJ1-2, with 12 bases fitting TRBD1. The length of the CDR3 is 15 residues. The junction had 8 bases not matched to a gene; V was cut back by 5 bases and J by 7 bases. CDR1 and CDR2 from the germline V gene are SGHTA and FQGNSA. The CDR3 DNA reads as TGTGCCAGCAGCCCACCGGGACAGGGGGCGGCTGGCTACACCTTC. Encoded protein: CASSPPGQGAAGYTF.

The chain carries TRBV2 and TRBJ1-1; 8 bases align to TRBD1. The germline gives CDR1 SNHLY, CDR2 FYNNEI. With 5 bases clipped from V and 2 bases from J, the junction kept 7 bases outside the gene matches. This CDR3 has 15 amino acids. The CDR3 sequence: CASSQGAVSNTEAFF. The CDR3 bases are TGTGCCAGCAGTCAGGGGGCAGTTAGTAACACTGAAGCTTTCTTT.

J is TRBJ1-5 and V is TRBV29-1; D remains unclear. V dropped 7 bases and J dropped 7 bases, with 17 bases sitting between them. Germline V gene lookup returns CDR1 SQVTM and CDR2 ANQGSEA. The CDR3 covers 13 residues. The CDR3 coding sequence is TGCAGCGCCACGACTGGCGGGAGCCAGCCCCAGCATTTT. It yields the protein CSATTGGSQPQHF.

This chain links TRBV29-1 with TRBJ2-3; D remains ambiguous. Germline CDR1 and CDR2: SQVTM and ANQGSEA. With 5 bases removed from V and 4 bases from J, the gap between germline ends came to 7 bases. The CDR3 contains 11 residues. The CDR3 DNA is TGCAGCGTTAAGTCCCCAGATACGCAGTATTTT. This codes for CSVKSPDTQYF.

The chain links TRBV20-1 to TRBJ2-1; 10 nucleotides align to TRBD2. This CDR3 has 14 residues. Germline loops: CDR1 DFQATT, CDR2 SNEGSKA (reference sequence). Trimming removed 8 bases from V and 0 bases from J; junction bases left unmatched: 4. The CDR3 coding sequence is TGCAGTAATAGCGGGGGGCGCTCCTACAATGAGCAGTTCTTC. This encodes CSNSGGRSYNEQFF.

V usage is TRBV5-4 and J usage is TRBJ1-1, with D perhaps TRBD1 (5 bases). V lost 4 bases and J lost 4, with 14 bases in between. Germline V gene lookup returns CDR1 SGHNT and CDR2 YYREEE (reference sequence). The CDR3 runs to 14 residues. The CDR3 bases are TGTGCCAGCAGCCCGCAGGGTGTGGCCACTGAAGCTTTCTTT. Translation gives CASSPQGVATEAFF.

The CDR3 sequence is CASSLAGGGEAFF. In nucleotides, the CDR3 is TGTGCCAGCAGCTTAGCCGGGGGCGGTGAAGCTTTCTTT. The chain has TRBV7-9 and TRBJ1-1; perhaps TRBD1 as D (6 bases). Trimming took off 0 bases at V and 7 bases at J, with 9 bases between the two ends. The germline V gene has CDR1 SEHNR and CDR2 FQNEAQ (reference sequence). The CDR3 is made up of 13 amino acids.

The chain combines TRBV19 with TRBJ2-2, with D possibly TRBD1 on 5 matching bases. The length of the CDR3 is 15 residues. V lost 7 bases and J 5 bases, leaving 17 bases between the germline ends. Germline CDR1 LNHDA, CDR2 SQIVND (reference sequence). CDR3 sequence (DNA): TGTGCCAGTACCTTGACAGATTGGTGGACCGGGGAGCTGTTTTTT. Translation gives CASTLTDWWTGELFF. Using reference TRBV19 and TRBJ2-2 for the parts outside the CDR3, the full variable domain is DGGITQSPKYLFRKEGQNVTLSCEQNLNHDAMYWYRQDPGQGLRLIYYSQIVNDFQKGDIAEGYSVSREKKESFPLTVTSAQKNPTAFYLCASTLTDWWTGELFFGEGSRLTVL.

V gene TRBV19 combines with J gene TRBJ1-5; no firm D call. Trimming removed 6 bases from V and 1 base from J, with 16 bases in between. Germline CDR1 LNHDA, CDR2 SQIVND (reference sequence). The CDR3 is 16 amino acids. The CDR3 is CASRPDGGRSNQPQHF. The CDR3 DNA is TGTGCCAGTAGACCTGATGGAGGTCGGAGCAATCAGCCCCAGCATTTT. Together with reference TRBV19 and TRBJ1-5, the CDR3 gives the full variable domain: DGGITQSPKYLFRKEGQNVTLSCEQNLNHDAMYWYRQDPGQGLRLIYYSQIVNDFQKGDIAEGYSVSREKKESFPLTVTSAQKNPTAFYLCASRPDGGRSNQPQHFGDGTRLSIL.

The chain uses TRBV25-1 and TRBJ1-2; D is uncertain. Trimming stripped 5 bases from V and 4 bases from J, with 5 bases between. The CDR3 sequence is 11 residues long. The germline V gene has CDR1 MGHDK and CDR2 SYGVNS. DNA for the CDR3: TGTGCCAGCAGTTTATCCTATGGCTACACCTTC. It encodes CASSLSYGYTF.

This chain connects TRBV5-1 to TRBJ2-7, with 8 bases aligning to TRBD2. The CDR3 is 17 amino acids. The germline V gene encodes CDR1 SGHRS and CDR2 YFSETQ. The V segment lost 0 bases and the J segment 0 bases; nucleotides outside the gene matches: 8. The CDR3 protein is CASSLAWAGGPSYEQYF. In DNA form, the CDR3 reads TGCGCCAGCAGCTTGGCCTGGGCGGGAGGCCCCTCCTACGAGCAGTACTTC.

The V call is TRBV12-3 or TRBV12-4, the J call TRBJ1-6, with 8 positions matching TRBD1. The CDR3 runs 15 residues. After removal of 1 base from V and 7 bases from J, the junction contained 3 bases not matched to a gene. The CDR3, as DNA: TGTGCCAGCAGTTTAGGACAGGGGCTAAATTCACCCCTCCACTTT. Protein: CASSLGQGLNSPLHF.

V and J are TRBV12-3 or TRBV12-4 and TRBJ2-3; unclear D gene. CDR3 size: 12 residues. Trimming took off 7 bases at V and 3 bases at J, with 8 bases between the two ends. The CDR3 spells CASTLTTDTQYF. DNA for the CDR3: TGTGCCAGCACCCTAACGACAGATACGCAGTATTTT.